The 27 T cell receptor beta chains below all came from one sample that was sequenced in a study of ipilimumab plus nivolumab after autologous stem cell transplantation. This table comes from immunoSEQ multiplex PCR, and its TCRdb copy is limited to in-frame clones, with some not included. The repertoire holds 37,000 or so clones, with approximately 92% as singletons. The specimen comprised PBMCs, sampled in a trial of ipilimumab plus nivolumab as post-transplant consolidation. The origin of the receptors is a male donor with multiple myeloma.

The chain combines TRBV7-2 with TRBJ1-1; D ambiguous. Germline CDR1 reads SGHTA; CDR2 reads FQGNSA. The germline V and J ends were trimmed by 1 base and 0 bases, with 9 bases remaining between them. This CDR3 has 15 residues. The CDR3, as DNA: TGTGCCAGCAGCTTAGGATACGTGTTGAACACTGAAGCTTTCTTT. Translating gives CASSLGYVLNTEAFF.

This clone was seen only once. V usage is TRBV6-6 and J usage is TRBJ1-1, with D unclear. Germline CDR1 is MNHNY and CDR2 is SVGAGI (reference sequence). This CDR3 is 12 amino acids long. Trimming cost V 2 bases and J 5 bases, with 6 bases left between them. CDR3 amino acids: CASSYDGTEAFF. The CDR3 nucleotides read TGTGCCAGCAGTTACGATGGTACTGAAGCTTTCTTT.

The chain links TRBV6-1 to TRBJ2-5, with TRBD1 matching over 8 bases. The CDR3 spans 14 residues. CDR1 is MNHNS, CDR2 SASEGT, per germline. The J segment lost 1 base and the V segment lost 6 bases, leaving 4 bases of the junction unmatched. CDR3 DNA sequence: TGTGCCAGCAGGTACACAGGGGGCCAAGAGACCCAGTACTTC. Translated, it gives CASRYTGGQETQYF.

The V call is TRBV5-4, the J call TRBJ1-4; 7 positions agree with TRBD1. Germline values: CDR1 SGHNT, CDR2 YYREEE (reference sequence). The CDR3 has 17 residues. V lost 4 bases and J lost 0; bases outside the gene matches: 9. The CDR3 DNA follows: TGTGCCAGCAGCCCAGACAGGGAGAGAACAACTAATGAAAAACTGTTTTTT. Translated: CASSPDRERTTNEKLFF.

This chain links TRBV4-1 with TRBJ1-3; the D gene is possibly TRBD1 (6 bases). The ends were cut back, 1 base at V and 0 bases at J, with 10 bases in the middle. The germline CDR1 and CDR2 sequences are MGHRA and YSYEKL. This CDR3 region has 16 residues. CDR3 nucleotide sequence: TGCGCCAGCAGCCAAGTGCGGGGGCCCTCTGGAAACACCATATATTTT. This translates into CASSQVRGPSGNTIYF.

The rearrangement uses TRBV7-2 and TRBJ2-2, with 7 bases that match TRBD2. This CDR3 comprises 14 residues. CDR1 is SGHTA, CDR2 FQGNSA, per germline. V dropped 4 bases and J dropped 8; count of bases not matched to a gene: 7. The CDR3 DNA sequence: TGTGCCAGCAGCTCCAGCGGGGCGTCAGGGGAGCTGTTTTTT. Encoded protein: CASSSSGASGELFF. Full variable domain (outside the CDR3, taken from reference TRBV7-2 and TRBJ2-2): GAGVSQSPSNKVTEKGKDVELRCDPISGHTALYWYRQSLGQGLEFLIYFQGNSAPDKSGLPSDRFSAERTGGSVSTLTIQRTQQEDSAVYLCASSSSGASGELFFGEGSRLTVL.

This chain uses TRBV19 with TRBJ2-2, with TRBD1 matching 8 bases. V gave up 6 bases and J gave up 7 bases; unmatched junction bases: 13. The CDR3 runs to 16 residues. Germline V lookup: CDR1 LNHDA, CDR2 SQIVND (reference sequence). The CDR3 here is CASSPRTTGGFGELFF. CDR3 DNA sequence: TGTGCCAGTAGCCCCCGAACCACAGGGGGTTTCGGGGAGCTGTTTTTT.

The chain links TRBV4-2 to TRBJ1-4, with D unclear. The CDR3 extends over 16 amino acids. Germline V gene sequence: CDR1 LGHNA, CDR2 YNFKEQ. V lost 4 bases and J 5 bases, leaving 17 bases between the germline ends. Written as DNA, the CDR3 is TGTGCCAGCAGCCTCCACAGTCGGGATCCCAATGAAAAACTGTTTTTT. It yields the protein CASSLHSRDPNEKLFF.

The CDR3, as DNA: TGTGCCAGCAGTGCTCTTGGCAGGTCCAACTATGGCTACACCTTC. This codes for CASSALGRSNYGYTF. This sequence joins TRBV27 and TRBJ1-2; D unresolved. The ends were cut back, 5 bases at V and 2 bases at J, with 15 bases in the middle. The CDR3 loop spans 15 amino acids. CDR1 MNHEY and CDR2 SMNVEV come from the germline V gene (reference sequence).

J is TRBJ2-7 and V is TRBV29-1; D assignment may be TRBD1 or TRBD2 (6 bases each). This CDR3 region has 15 residues. The germline V gene encodes CDR1 SQVTM and CDR2 ANQGSEA. V dropped 0 bases and J dropped 1 base, with 13 bases sitting between them. DNA of the CDR3: TGCAGCGTTGAAGAAGGGGGGTACGCGTCCTACGAGCAGTACTTC. Its translation: CSVEEGGYASYEQYF.

The gene calls are TRBV21-1 and TRBJ2-3. TRBV21-1 is marked as a pseudogene. The CDR3 loop spans 15 amino acids. The CDR3 sequence is CASSKAGWGTDTQYF. Here the CDR3 DNA reads TGTGCCAGCAGCAAAGCGGGGTGGGGCACAGATACGCAGTATTTT.

The chain is built from TRBV5-4 and TRBJ2-6; no definite D call. The germline V gene encodes CDR1 SGHNT and CDR2 YYREEE (reference sequence). Trimming shortened V by 3 bases and J by 2 bases, and 12 bases separated the two germline ends. The length of the CDR3 is 16 residues. CDR3 in amino acids: CASSWDERTGANVLTF. In nucleotides, the CDR3 is TGTGCCAGCAGCTGGGATGAGAGGACTGGGGCCAACGTCCTGACTTTC.

This chain uses TRBV25-1 with TRBJ2-7, with 9 bases fitting TRBD2. The trim removed 6 bases at V and 6 bases at J, leaving 12 bases unmatched. CDR3 length: 15 amino acids. Germline V gene lookup returns CDR1 MGHDK and CDR2 SYGVNS. The CDR3: CASRSPGLAGCEQYF. The CDR3 nucleotides read TGTGCCAGCAGGTCCCCGGGACTAGCCGGATGCGAGCAGTACTTC.

The chain joins TRBV5-1 to TRBJ2-3; D is unclear. The CDR3 sequence is 11 residues long. Trimming left V 4 bases short and J 6 bases short, with 6 bases between. Germline lookup yields CDR1 SGHRS and CDR2 YFSETQ. CDR3 sequence reads: CASSKGDTQYF. CDR3 coding DNA: TGCGCCAGCAGCAAAGGGGATACGCAGTATTTT.

The chain joins TRBV28 to TRBJ2-6; D is unresolved. Germline CDR1 and CDR2: MDHEN and SYDVKM. V lost 4 bases, J lost 0 bases, and 4 bases lay in between. The CDR3 runs 14 residues. CDR3 amino acids: CASSSYSGANVLTF. CDR3 nucleotides: TGTGCCAGCAGTTCATACTCTGGGGCCAACGTCCTGACTTTC.

The V and J genes are TRBV19 and TRBJ1-5; 9 bases align to TRBD1. With V trimmed by 9 bases and J by 5 bases, 5 bases remained unmatched. CDR3 length: 13 amino acids. CDR1 and CDR2 from the germline V gene are LNHDA and SQIVND (reference sequence). In nucleotides, the CDR3 is TGTGCCAGCCGGGACAGGGCCTATCAGCCCCAGCATTTT. It is translated as CASRDRAYQPQHF.

This rearrangement joins TRBV4-2 to TRBJ2-2; maybe TRBD2 (5 bases). Germline V CDR1 and CDR2: LGHNA, YNFKEQ. This CDR3 is 15 amino acids long. Trimming pared 0 bases from V and 5 bases from J, leaving 10 bases between. CDR3 nucleotides: TGTGCCAGCAGCCAAGATAGCGAAGTAACCGGGGAGCTGTTTTTT. This codes for CASSQDSEVTGELFF.

This clone was counted once. The chain links TRBV11-1 to TRBJ2-2; maybe TRBD1 (6 bases). V lost 0 bases and J lost 4, with 15 bases in between. The CDR3 totals 17 residues. Germline V gives CDR1 SGHAT, CDR2 FQDESV (reference sequence). The CDR3 loop reads CASSLAGDSRGTGELFF. CDR3 nucleotides: TGTGCCAGCAGCTTAGCCGGAGACAGCAGGGGCACCGGGGAGCTGTTTTTT.

This clone occurred once. The chain combines TRBV9 with TRBJ2-1, with 8 bases fitting TRBD2. Germline-derived CDR1 and CDR2 are SGDLS and YYNGEE. CDR3 size: 15 residues. Losses at the gene ends were 4 bases for V and 3 bases for J; bases not matched to a gene: 6. The DNA of the CDR3 is TGTGCCAGCAGCCCACGGGGGGGCGACTACAATGAGCAGTTCTTC. Its translation is CASSPRGGDYNEQFF.

The CDR3 coding sequence is TGTGCCACCGGAGGGGGGACACCTTACAATGAGCAGTTCTTC. The encoded protein is CATGGGTPYNEQFF. The V gene is TRBV10-3, the J gene TRBJ2-1; tentatively, D is TRBD1 or TRBD2 (6 bases each). This CDR3 is 14 amino acids long. The germline CDR1 and CDR2 sequences are ENHRY and SYGVKD. Trimming cost V 10 bases and J 4 bases, with 17 bases left between them.

This chain uses TRBV11-3 with TRBJ2-3, with D possibly matching TRBD1 (5 bases). Germline lookup yields CDR1 SGHNT and CDR2 YENEEA. With 5 bases removed from V and 1 base from J, the gap between germline ends came to 13 bases. There are 15 residues in the CDR3. The CDR3 here is CASSETLQGTDTQYF. CDR3 nucleotide sequence: TGTGCCAGCAGCGAAACCTTACAGGGCACAGATACGCAGTATTTT.

In regard to this clone: A clone one base away is much larger, so this may be a read error. The chain combines TRBV2 with TRBJ2-2; D is unresolved. Germline V CDR1 and CDR2: SNHLY, FYNNEI. This CDR3 has 14 amino acids. The V and J ends lost 7 bases and 0 bases respectively, with 9 bases between them. The CDR3 nucleotides read TGTGCCAGCATGGAACAATCGAACACCGGGGAGCTGTTTTTT. Its translation is CASMEQSNTGELFF. Drawing the rest from reference TRBV2 and TRBJ2-2, the complete variable domain is EPEVTQTPSHQVTQMGQEVILRCVPISNHLYFYWYRQILGQKVEFLVSFYNNEISEKSEIFDDQFSVERPDGSNFTLKIRSTKLEDSAMYFCASMEQSNTGELFFGEGSRLTVL.

CDR3 nucleotides: TGCGCCAGCAGTGAGTCTGGCTGGGTCGGTGAAGAAAAACTGTTTTTT. Protein product: CASSESGWVGEEKLFF. This rearrangement joins TRBV10-2 to TRBJ1-4, with unresolved D. Between the trimmed V and J ends, which lost 0 bases and 8 bases, there was a span of 16 bases. Germline V gene data show CDR1 as WSHSY and CDR2 as SAAADI. The CDR3 consists of 16 residues.

This clone is a singleton in its sample. In DNA form, the CDR3 reads TGTGCCAGCAGCCTAGACTACACGGTACAAGAGACCCAGTACTTC. This gives the protein CASSLDYTVQETQYF. This sequence joins TRBV7-8 and TRBJ2-5; D might be TRBD2 (5 bases). In germline, CDR1 is SGHVS, CDR2 FQNEAQ. The CDR3 has 15 residues. V shed 5 bases and J shed 2 bases, with 15 bases lying between them.

The rearrangement uses TRBV6-5 and TRBJ2-7; D unresolved. CDR3 length equals 13 residues. Trimming removed 5 bases at V and 0 bases at J, with 8 bases between. Per the germline V gene, CDR1 is MNHEY and CDR2 is SVGAGI. This chain's CDR3 is CASSNRASYEQYF. DNA for the CDR3: TGTGCCAGCAGTAACCGGGCCTCCTACGAGCAGTACTTC.

The chain is built from TRBV27 and TRBJ2-1; 7 positions agree with TRBD2. The CDR3 sequence is 15 residues long. Looked up from germline, CDR1 is MNHEY and CDR2 is SMNVEV (reference sequence). J lost 5 bases, V lost 0 bases, and 4 bases had no gene match. The CDR3 reads CASSLSVLANNEQFF. The CDR3 nucleotides are TGTGCCAGCAGTTTATCTGTACTAGCGAACAATGAGCAGTTCTTC.

This chain uses TRBV4-1 with TRBJ1-1; D is perhaps TRBD1 (5 bases). The length of the CDR3 is 15 residues. Per the germline V gene, CDR1 is MGHRA and CDR2 is YSYEKL. The germline V and J ends were trimmed by 0 bases and 5 bases, with 13 bases remaining between them. The CDR3 here is CASSQEGRAGTEAFF. CDR3 sequence (DNA): TGCGCCAGCAGCCAAGAGGGAAGGGCAGGGACTGAAGCTTTCTTT.